A selection of T cell receptor beta chains follows, all from one sample in a study of cytomegalovirus exposure and HLA in healthy donors. The data were produced by immunoSEQ multiplex PCR, yet TCRdb's version contains in-frame clones alone and is incomplete. This sample carries roughly 87,000 clones, more than 75% of them seen once, and the ten largest clones take about 15%. Sequenced input: PBMCs. The receptors stem from a woman between 35 and 50 years old in good health and CMV-seropositive. Both conserved end residues are part of each CDR3. The D gene is left open where the match is weak. Clone sizes are given selectively: once, few, many, or a class where the clone is expanded.

V gene,clone size,J gene,D gene,CDR3 DNA,CDR3 protein
TRBV5-1,-,TRBJ1-1,-,TGCGCCAGCAGCCCGGTCGGCTACAGGGTGAGCACTGAAGCTTTCTTT,CASSPVGYRVSTEAFF
TRBV4-1,-,TRBJ1-1,-,TGCGCCAGCAGCCAAGTCGACAGCACTGAAGCTTTCTTT,CASSQVDSTEAFF
TRBV6-5,-,TRBJ1-1,-,TGTGCCAGCAGTTACTCGGCCTCGAACACTGAAGCTTTCTTT,CASSYSASNTEAFF
TRBV18,-,TRBJ1-1,-,TGTGCCAGCTCACCAGGGCCGCTGAATGAAGCTTTCTTT,CASSPGPLNEAFF
TRBV7-9,-,TRBJ1-2,-,TGTGCCAGCAGCTCCAACCGGGACATTCGGAACTATGGCTACACCTTC,CASSSNRDIRNYGYTF
TRBV7-9,once,TRBJ1-6,TRBD1,TGTGCCAGCAGCTTAAGTAAAGCGACAGGGGACCTCCATTCACCCCTCCACTTT,CASSLSKATGDLHSPLHF
TRBV29-1,-,TRBJ1-2,TRBD1,TGCAGCGTTGAAATCTCAGGGGGCGGCTACACCTTC,CSVEISGGGYTF
TRBV15,once,TRBJ2-5,TRBD2,TGTGCCACCAGTTCGCTAGCGGGAGTCGGGGTGGGAGAGACCCAGTACTTC,CATSSLAGVGVGETQYF
TRBV19,-,TRBJ2-3,TRBD2,TGTGCCAGTAGTACCGGACTAGCGGGAGGGCCCGGGGCAGATACGCAGTATTTT,CASSTGLAGGPGADTQYF
TRBV7-2,once,TRBJ1-6,-,TGTGCCAGCAGCTTAGACGGGATACTGGTGGTCGGTTCACCCCTCCACTTT,CASSLDGILVVGSPLHF
TRBV7-2,-,TRBJ1-5,-,TGTGCCAGCAGTCCTAGCGGCCAAGGGCAGCCCCAGCATTTT,CASSPSGQGQPQHF
TRBV14,-,TRBJ2-5,-,TGTGCCAGCAGCCAAGGTGGCAGGGGCGAGACCCAGTACTTC,CASSQGGRGETQYF
TRBV9,-,TRBJ2-5,TRBD1,TGTGCCAGCAGTCTCGGACAGGGGCCGGGATACGAGACCCAGTACTTC,CASSLGQGPGYETQYF
TRBV28,-,TRBJ2-7,TRBD1,TGTGCCAGCAGTTTCGAGGACAGGACCTACGAGCAGTACTTC,CASSFEDRTYEQYF
TRBV15,-,TRBJ1-5,TRBD1,TGTGCCACCAGCCGCGACAGGGACCCTATTACAGCCCAGCATTTT,CATSRDRDPITAQHF
TRBV7-9,-,TRBJ1-4,TRBD1,TGTGCCAGCAGCTTAGCACAGGGGACTAATGAAAAACTGTTTTTT,CASSLAQGTNEKLFF
TRBV5-5,once,TRBJ1-4,-,TGTGCCAGCAGCTTTTCCGTCCCTAGTGAAAAACTGTTTTTT,CASSFSVPSEKLFF
TRBV5-6,-,TRBJ2-1,TRBD1,TGTGCCAGCAGCCAGGGGGCTTACTACAATGAGCAGTTCTTC,CASSQGAYYNEQFF
TRBV28,-,TRBJ1-5,-,TGTGCCAGCAGTCCACAGGTTTTGGGCAATCAGCCCCAGCATTTT,CASSPQVLGNQPQHF
TRBV7-8,-,TRBJ1-1,-,TGTGCCAGCAGCTCCCAAATGGGCCCGAACACTGAAGCTTTCTTT,CASSSQMGPNTEAFF
TRBV30,-,TRBJ2-3,-,TGTGCCTGGAGTGCAGGGGCCAGCACAGATACGCAGTATTTT,CAWSAGASTDTQYF
TRBV7-3,-,TRBJ2-2,-,TGTGCCAGCAGCCAAAATCCCCTAGGGGCGAACGGGGAGCTGTTTTTT,CASSQNPLGANGELFF
TRBV30,-,TRBJ1-5,-,TGTGCCTGGACACGACAGAACAATCAGCCCCAGCATTTT,CAWTRQNNQPQHF
TRBV5-6,-,TRBJ1-6,-,TGTGCCAGCAGCCCGGACGGAGGTAATTCACCCCTCCACTTT,CASSPDGGNSPLHF
TRBV18,few,TRBJ1-1,-,TGTGCCAGCTCACCAGGGCAGGGGAACACTGAAGCTTTCTTT,CASSPGQGNTEAFF
TRBV5-1,-,TRBJ1-1,TRBD1,TGCGCCAGCAGTCTAGGGGGCGGCACTGAAGCTTTCTTT,CASSLGGGTEAFF
TRBV5-6,-,TRBJ1-5,-,TGTGCCAGCAGCTTGGCCGGGGGGCTAGGGAATCAGCCCCAGCATTTT,CASSLAGGLGNQPQHF
TRBV28,-,TRBJ2-1,TRBD2,TGTGCCAGCAGAACCTTTGCGGGAGGAAAGAATGAGCAGTTCTTC,CASRTFAGGKNEQFF
TRBV11-2,-,TRBJ1-2,-,TGTGCCAGCAGGGCACCCCTAGGGGCAAGGGATGGCTACACCTTC,CASRAPLGARDGYTF
TRBV9,-,TRBJ1-2,-,TGTGCCAGCAGCGGCCCTGGGGGGGGAAAGGACTATGGCTACACCTTC,CASSGPGGGKDYGYTF
TRBV7-8,-,TRBJ1-2,-,TGTGCCAGCAGCTTAGCGGCGTCGGGTTATGGCTACACCTTC,CASSLAASGYGYTF
TRBV28,-,TRBJ1-2,-,TGTGCCAGCAGTTTTATAGGGACTTCTGGCTACACCTTC,CASSFIGTSGYTF
TRBV6-5,-,TRBJ2-2,TRBD2,TGTGCCAGCAGCGGGACTAGCGGGACCGGGGAGCTGTTTTTT,CASSGTSGTGELFF
TRBV4-1,-,TRBJ2-6,-,TGCGCCAGCAGCCTCGGGGGGCTGGGGGCCAACGTCCTGACTTTC,CASSLGGLGANVLTF
TRBV7-2,-,TRBJ1-2,TRBD1,TGTGCCAGCAGCCCTCCAAATCCCGGGACAGGCTATGGCTACACCTTC,CASSPPNPGTGYGYTF
TRBV18,few,TRBJ1-4,-,TGTGCCAGCTCACCTGGAGCCGATATAACAGGCGGGGGTAAAAAACTGTTTTTT,CASSPGADITGGGKKLFF
TRBV6-1,-,TRBJ1-2,TRBD1,TGTGCCAGCAGTGTACTACAGGGGGCCGGATATGGCTACACCTTC,CASSVLQGAGYGYTF
TRBV2,-,TRBJ2-5,TRBD2,TGTGCCAGCAGCCCCGGACTAGCGGGAGGGATGTCGGAGACCCAGTACTTC,CASSPGLAGGMSETQYF
TRBV28,-,TRBJ2-1,TRBD2,TGTGCCAGCAGTTTGCGTAGCGGGAGGCCGAGCTCCTACAATGAGCAGTTCTTC,CASSLRSGRPSSYNEQFF
TRBV7-3,-,TRBJ2-2,-,TGTGCCAGCAGCCAAGCGGGCGGGGAGCTGTTTTTT,CASSQAGGELFF
TRBV7-2,-,TRBJ2-5,-,TGTGCCAGCAGCGCCGAGGAGGTCGGAGGGACCCAGTACTTC,CASSAEEVGGTQYF
TRBV4-1,-,TRBJ2-7,TRBD2,TGCGCCAGCAGCCAAGATAGACTAGCCTACGGGGGTGAGTACGAGCAGTACTTC,CASSQDRLAYGGEYEQYF
TRBV5-1,-,TRBJ2-2,-,TGCGCCAGCAGCCTCACAAGGGGGAGCGACACCGGGGAGCTGTTTTTT,CASSLTRGSDTGELFF
TRBV7-8,-,TRBJ1-2,TRBD1,TGTGCCAGCACCCGCCTCGGGGGACAGAACTATGGCTACACCTTC,CASTRLGGQNYGYTF
TRBV9,-,TRBJ1-3,-,TGTGCCAGCAGCTCCAGCCCACAGGGAACTGGAAACACCATATATTTT,CASSSSPQGTGNTIYF
TRBV2,-,TRBJ2-1,-,TGTGCCAGCAGTGGACACAAGGGGGAGTTCTTC,CASSGHKGEFF
TRBV30,-,TRBJ1-1,TRBD1,TGTGCCTGGCAACAGAGGGACAGCTGGAACACTGAAGCTTTCTTT,CAWQQRDSWNTEAFF
TRBV28,few,TRBJ1-5,-,TGTGCCAGCAGCTCAGACAGCTATAGCAATCAGCCCCAGCATTTT,CASSSDSYSNQPQHF
TRBV27,-,TRBJ1-1,-,TGTGCCAGCAGTCCCCTGGGGGGGGGAAAGATGAACACTGAAGCTTTCTTT,CASSPLGGGKMNTEAFF
TRBV7-3,-,TRBJ2-1,TRBD2,TGTGCCAGCAGCTTAACCAGCGGGGATTACAATGAGCAGTTCTTC,CASSLTSGDYNEQFF
TRBV4-2,-,TRBJ1-1,-,TGTGCCAGCAGCCAAGAGGGAGTAAACACTGAAGCTTTCTTT,CASSQEGVNTEAFF
TRBV30,few,TRBJ1-5,-,TGTGCCTGGGCAGCGGGAGATAGCAATCAGCCCCAGCATTTT,CAWAAGDSNQPQHF
TRBV9,-,TRBJ2-7,TRBD1,TGTGCCAGCAGCACACACAGGGGCGAGCAGTACTTC,CASSTHRGEQYF
TRBV30,-,TRBJ2-7,-,TGTGCCTGGCCCTTTTGGGTAGGACACACCTACGAGCAGTACTTC,CAWPFWVGHTYEQYF
TRBV5-1,-,TRBJ2-7,-,TGCGCCAGCAGCTCGACACATTACGAGCAGTACTTC,CASSSTHYEQYF
TRBV29-1,-,TRBJ1-1,-,TGCAGCGGGAGGGGGGGACGAGATGAAGCTTTCTTT,CSGRGGRDEAFF
TRBV5-1,once,TRBJ2-2,TRBD2,TGCGCCAGCAGCTTGGATGGACTAGCAACCGGGGAGCTGTTTTTT,CASSLDGLATGELFF
TRBV30,-,TRBJ1-1,-,TGTGCCTGGATGATTGGCGGGAAGAACACTGAAGCTTTCTTT,CAWMIGGKNTEAFF
TRBV28,once,TRBJ2-1,-,TGTGCCAGCAGTTTGTATCTAAATGAGCAGTTCTTC,CASSLYLNEQFF